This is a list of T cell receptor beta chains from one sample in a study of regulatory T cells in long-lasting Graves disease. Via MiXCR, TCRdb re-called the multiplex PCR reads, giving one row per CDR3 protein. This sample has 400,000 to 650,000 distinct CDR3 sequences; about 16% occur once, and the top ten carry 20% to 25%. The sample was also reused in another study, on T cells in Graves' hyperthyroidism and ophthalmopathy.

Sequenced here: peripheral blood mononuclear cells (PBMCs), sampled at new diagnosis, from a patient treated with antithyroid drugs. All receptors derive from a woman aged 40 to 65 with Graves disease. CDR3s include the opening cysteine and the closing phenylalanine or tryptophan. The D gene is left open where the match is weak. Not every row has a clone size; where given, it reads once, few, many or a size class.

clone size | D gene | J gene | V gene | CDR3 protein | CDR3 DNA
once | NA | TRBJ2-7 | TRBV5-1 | CASSLKRDTFYEQYF | TGCGCCAGCAGCTTGAAGCGGGACACCTTCTACGAGCAGTACTTC
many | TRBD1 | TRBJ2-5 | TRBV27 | CASSTPGTGQETQYF | TGTGCCAGCAGTACGCCCGGGACAGGGCAAGAGACCCAGTACTTC
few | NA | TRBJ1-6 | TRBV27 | CASSLNRDGGRNSPLHF | TGTGCCAGCAGTTTGAACCGGGACGGCGGACGGAATTCACCCCTCCACTTT
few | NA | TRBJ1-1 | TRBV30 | CAWSVREAFF | TGTGCCTGGAGTGTCCGGGAAGCTTTCTTT
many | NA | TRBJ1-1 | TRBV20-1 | CSARGGPTEAFF | TGCAGTGCTAGAGGGGGGCCCACTGAAGCTTTCTTT
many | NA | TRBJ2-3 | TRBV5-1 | CASSASDSRVTDTQYF | TGCGCCAGCAGCGCCAGCGACTCGCGGGTCACAGATACGCAGTATTTT
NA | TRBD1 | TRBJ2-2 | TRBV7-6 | CASSPPQGTVVPGELFF | TGTGCCAGCAGCCCCCCACAGGGGACGGTAGTTCCCGGGGAGCTGTTTTTT
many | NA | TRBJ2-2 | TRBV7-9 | CASSLGGPNTGELFF | TGTGCCAGCAGCTTGGGGGGGCCTAACACCGGGGAGCTGTTTTTT
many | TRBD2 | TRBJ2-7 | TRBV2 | CASSGKRGTGEQYF | TGTGCCAGCAGTGGCAAGCGGGGTACCGGCGAGCAGTACTTC
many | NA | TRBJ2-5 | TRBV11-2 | CASSFDSGGETQYF | TGTGCCAGCAGCTTCGACAGTGGGGGAGAGACCCAGTACTTC
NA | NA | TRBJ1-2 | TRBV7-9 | CASRRDADYGYTF | TGTGCCAGCAGAAGGGACGCTGACTATGGCTACACCTTC
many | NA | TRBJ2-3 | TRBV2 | CASRGGTLADTQYF | TGTGCCAGCAGGGGCGGGACGTTAGCAGATACGCAGTATTTT
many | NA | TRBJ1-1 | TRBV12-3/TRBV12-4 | CASSLGDRDTEAFF | TGTGCCAGCAGTCTGGGAGATAGGGACACTGAAGCTTTCTTT
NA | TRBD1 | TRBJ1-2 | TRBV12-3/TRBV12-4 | CASIPGQGFGYTF | TGTGCCAGCATTCCGGGACAGGGGTTTGGCTACACCTTC
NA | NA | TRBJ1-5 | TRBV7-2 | CASSGHRVDWQPQHF | TGTGCCAGCAGCGGCCACAGGGTTGATTGGCAGCCCCAGCATTTT
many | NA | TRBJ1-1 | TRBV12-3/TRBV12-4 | CASSFAVFTEAFF | TGTGCCAGCAGTTTTGCCGTTTTCACTGAAGCTTTCTTT
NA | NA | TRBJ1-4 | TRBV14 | CASSQGGRINEKLFF | TGTGCCAGCAGCCAAGGAGGACGGATTAATGAAAAACTGTTTTTT
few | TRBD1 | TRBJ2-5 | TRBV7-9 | CASSSPTGRGETQYF | TGTGCCAGCAGCTCGCCGACAGGGCGAGGGGAGACCCAGTACTTC
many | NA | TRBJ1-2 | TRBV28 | CASKSYGYTF | TGTGCCAGCAAGTCCTATGGCTACACCTTC
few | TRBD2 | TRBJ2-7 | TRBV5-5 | CASSFGRQAYEQYF | TGTGCCAGCAGCTTCGGGAGGCAGGCCTACGAGCAGTACTTC
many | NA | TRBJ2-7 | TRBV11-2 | CASSLVSSPSYEQYF | TGTGCCAGCAGCTTAGTGTCCTCGCCCTCCTACGAGCAGTACTTC